There are a few counts of the clone carrying this T cell receptor beta chain. From the RACE reads, TCRdb called clonotypes with MiXCR, one entry per CDR3 protein. The sample holds more than 100,000 distinct CDR3 sequences, approximately 15% seen once. This CDR3 has 15 amino acids. The germline V and J ends were trimmed by 5 bases and 1 base, with 12 bases remaining between them. Germline V lookup: CDR1 LNHDA, CDR2 SQIVND (reference sequence). Time point reported: patch test 1, 2 weeks after DPC sensitization. Treatment noted: therapeutic diphenylcyclopropenone sensitization with weekly scalp DPC. Alopecia patients, 18 to 70 years old and DPC-suitable, served as donors. This specimen belongs to a study of human T cells and chemical hapten exposure.

V is TRBV19 and J is TRBJ1-5; D is possibly TRBD1 (5 bases). The sequences come from whole blood, collected in connection with sensitization to the hapten diphenylcyclopropenone (DPC). This receptor was obtained from a young man with alopecia areata. Some clones in this sample may be carry-over from other donors' samples. The CDR3 nucleotides are TGTGCCAGTAGTCTCCTGGAGGGGAGCAATCAGCCCCAGCATTTT. It yields the protein CASSLLEGSNQPQHF.